These 10 T cell receptor beta chains were sequenced from one sample in a study of cytomegalovirus exposure and HLA in healthy donors. With 60 Vbeta and 13 Jbeta primers, the PCR was carried out. Measured with immunoSEQ multiplex PCR; TCRdb has only the in-frame clones, and not every one. The data hold 150,000 to 200,000 clones, with approximately 80% observed a single time. Sequencing was done on a sample of PBMCs. These receptors all come from a man younger than 30 in good health and CMV-seronegative.

This clone was seen a handful of times. This rearrangement joins TRBV6-5 to TRBJ2-3; D might be TRBD1 (6 bases). Trimming removed 5 bases at V and 4 bases at J, with 13 bases between. Germline values: CDR1 MNHEY, CDR2 SVGAGI. The CDR3 is made up of 14 amino acids. The CDR3 region is CASSDSRGADTQYF. In DNA, the CDR3 is TGTGCCAGCAGTGACAGCAGGGGTGCAGATACGCAGTATTTT.

J is TRBJ1-4 and V is TRBV5-1, with 7 bases that match TRBD1. The germline gives CDR1 SGHRS, CDR2 YFSETQ. Trimming cost V 0 bases and J 7 bases; bases outside gene matches: 3. The CDR3 spans 14 residues. CDR3: CASSLGQGGEKLFF. Written as DNA, the CDR3 is TGCGCCAGCAGCTTGGGACAGGGAGGTGAAAAACTGTTTTTT.

On this clone: One junction end does not reproduce the germline sequence, and a read error may be involved. The V gene is TRBV7-7, the J gene TRBJ2-5; 9 bases match TRBD2. The germline CDR1 and CDR2 sequences are SSHAT and FNYEAQ (reference sequence). This CDR3 spans 17 amino acids. CDR3: CASSLNGAGGPGEAQYF. CDR3 coding DNA: TGTGCTAGCAGCTTAAACGGCGCGGGGGGGCCGGGGGAGGCCCAGTACTTC.

The chain is built from TRBV7-6 and TRBJ2-2; no clear D. Germline values: CDR1 SGHVS, CDR2 FNYEAQ. CDR3 length: 14 amino acids. V lost 5 bases, J lost 0 bases, and 7 bases lay in between. The CDR3 is CASSPRSNTGELFF. The CDR3 bases are TGTGCCAGCAGCCCACGGTCGAACACCGGGGAGCTGTTTTTT.

V usage is TRBV7-3 and J usage is TRBJ2-7; possible D gene TRBD1, 6 bases. CDR3 length equals 14 residues. Trimming shortened V by 5 bases and J by 6 bases, and 17 bases separated the two germline ends. Germline CDR1 SGHTA, CDR2 FQGTGA. The CDR3 DNA follows: TGTGCCAGCAGCCCATGGGGGCAGGGCCCCGAGCAGTACTTC. Translation gives CASSPWGQGPEQYF.

The J gene is TRBJ2-4, the V gene TRBV19; D is undetermined. The ends were cut back, 4 bases at V and 0 bases at J, with 7 bases in the middle. This CDR3 is built from 14 residues. Germline loops: CDR1 LNHDA, CDR2 SQIVND (reference sequence). CDR3 nucleotide sequence: TGTGCCAGTAGTAGTAATATAGCCAAAAACATTCAGTACTTC. Its protein product is CASSSNIAKNIQYF.

V usage is TRBV7-8 and J usage is TRBJ1-6, with 9 bases aligning to TRBD1. The trim removed 3 bases at V and 9 bases at J, leaving 12 bases unmatched. CDR3 length: 17 amino acids. Per the germline V gene, CDR1 is SGHVS and CDR2 is FQNEAQ. The CDR3 spells CASSLPGTGWMASPLHF. The CDR3 nucleotides are TGTGCCAGCAGCTTGCCCGGGACAGGGTGGATGGCTTCACCCCTCCACTTT.

In its sample, this clone was seen once. The chain's CDR3 is CASRGGGAPYNEQFF. Here the CDR3 DNA reads TGTGCCAGCCGTGGGGGCGGAGCCCCCTACAATGAGCAGTTCTTC. The chain joins TRBV27 to TRBJ2-1; a possible D gene is TRBD1 (6 bases). CDR3 length: 15 residues. Germline CDR1 reads MNHEY; CDR2 reads SMNVEV (reference sequence). The germline V and J ends were trimmed by 8 bases and 2 bases, with 16 bases remaining between them.

The chain combines TRBV5-4 with TRBJ1-2; 7 bases match TRBD1. The V and J ends lost 0 bases and 8 bases, in that order; junction bases with no gene match: 10. Germline CDR1 reads SGHNT; CDR2 reads YYREEE (reference sequence). This CDR3 spans 15 amino acids. The CDR3 loop reads CASSLVGQALSGYTF. For the CDR3, the DNA is TGTGCCAGCAGCTTGGTTGGACAGGCCCTTAGCGGCTACACCTTC. Supplemented by reference TRBV5-4 and TRBJ1-2, the full variable domain reads ETGVTQSPTHLIKTRGQQVTLRCSSQSGHNTVSWYQQALGQGPQFIFQYYREEENGRGNFPPRFSGLQFPNYSSELNVNALELDDSALYLCASSLVGQALSGYTFGSGTRLTVV.

The chain is built from TRBV9 and TRBJ1-2; maybe TRBD1 (5 bases). The ends were cut back, 1 base at V and 6 bases at J, with 13 bases in the middle. Germline V gene data show CDR1 as SGDLS and CDR2 as YYNGEE. This CDR3 has 14 residues. Written as DNA, the CDR3 is TGTGCCAGCAGCGTAAATCATCAGGGCGATGGCTACACCTTC. This sequence encodes CASSVNHQGDGYTF. The complete variable domain, with remaining parts taken from reference TRBV9 and TRBJ1-2, reads DSGVTQTPKHLITATGQRVTLRCSPRSGDLSVYWYQQSLDQGLQFLIQYYNGEERAKGNILERFSAQQFPDLHSELNLSSLELGDSALYFCASSVNHQGDGYTFGSGTRLTVV.